Listed below are T cell receptor beta chains from one sample, sequenced in a study of blood T cell repertoires in COVID-19. Clones were read by immunoSEQ multiplex PCR, and TCRdb kept only the in-frame ones, dropping some. Of about 200,000 clones in the sample, 75% to 90% were seen once. The source material was PBMCs or T cells enriched from blood (not recorded which). The receptors stem from a woman in her forties with acute COVID-19. Both conserved end residues are part of each CDR3. Each record gives: J gene, D gene, V gene, clone size, CDR3 protein, CDR3 DNA. A D gene is named only where the DNA matches it firmly. A clone size is listed for some rows: how often the clone was seen (once, few, many), or a class if it is expanded.

j_call: TRBJ1-5
d_call: .
v_call: TRBV27
clone_size: .
cdr3_aa: CASSLSLGNQPQHF
cdr3_nt: TGTGCCAGCAGTTTATCACTAGGGAATCAGCCCCAGCATTTT

j_call: TRBJ2-7
d_call: TRBD1
v_call: TRBV6-5
clone_size: once
cdr3_aa: CASRAPGQGSYEQYF
cdr3_nt: TGTGCCAGCAGAGCTCCGGGACAGGGATCCTACGAGCAGTACTTC

j_call: TRBJ1-1
d_call: TRBD1
v_call: TRBV5-6
clone_size: .
cdr3_aa: CASSFTGGNTEAFF
cdr3_nt: TGTGCCAGCAGCTTTACAGGGGGCAACACTGAAGCTTTCTTT

j_call: TRBJ1-2
d_call: TRBD1
v_call: TRBV28
clone_size: .
cdr3_aa: CASSLRQGDYGYTF
cdr3_nt: TGTGCCAGCAGTTTAAGGCAGGGGGACTATGGCTACACCTTC

j_call: TRBJ2-1
d_call: TRBD2
v_call: TRBV5-6
clone_size: few
cdr3_aa: CASSLRGLVPGHNEQFF
cdr3_nt: TGTGCCAGCAGCTTGCGGGGACTAGTACCCGGCCACAATGAGCAGTTCTTC

j_call: TRBJ1-3
d_call: .
v_call: TRBV24-1
clone_size: once
cdr3_aa: CATSPSSDQSSGNTIYF
cdr3_nt: TGTGCCACCAGTCCCTCCAGCGACCAAAGCTCTGGAAACACCATATATTTT

j_call: TRBJ1-4
d_call: TRBD1
v_call: TRBV18
clone_size: .
cdr3_aa: CASSLGQNEKLFF
cdr3_nt: TGTGCCAGCTCACTGGGACAGAATGAAAAACTGTTTTTT

j_call: TRBJ2-7
d_call: .
v_call: TRBV6-2/TRBV6-3
clone_size: .
cdr3_aa: CASSYYASYEQYF
cdr3_nt: TGTGCCAGCAGTTACTACGCCAGCTACGAGCAGTACTTC

j_call: TRBJ1-5
d_call: .
v_call: TRBV2
clone_size: .
cdr3_aa: CASSDPEDQPQHF
cdr3_nt: TGTGCCAGCAGTGACCCAGAGGATCAGCCCCAGCATTTT

j_call: TRBJ2-3
d_call: TRBD2
v_call: TRBV7-9
clone_size: .
cdr3_aa: CASSWGLAGGTDTQYF
cdr3_nt: TGTGCCAGCAGCTGGGGACTAGCGGGGGGGACAGATACGCAGTATTTT

j_call: TRBJ2-7
d_call: .
v_call: TRBV20-1
clone_size: .
cdr3_aa: CSASRPGWEQYF
cdr3_nt: TGCAGTGCTAGTCGCCCTGGCTGGGAGCAGTACTTC

j_call: TRBJ2-5
d_call: .
v_call: TRBV19
clone_size: .
cdr3_aa: CASSMFGAETQYF
cdr3_nt: TGTGCCAGTAGTATGTTTGGGGCAGAGACCCAGTACTTC

j_call: TRBJ2-5
d_call: TRBD2
v_call: TRBV6-5
clone_size: .
cdr3_aa: CASSYSSGGGQETQYF
cdr3_nt: TGTGCCAGCAGTTACTCTAGTGGCGGGGGGCAAGAGACCCAGTACTTC

j_call: TRBJ1-6
d_call: TRBD1
v_call: TRBV4-1
clone_size: .
cdr3_aa: CASSQGQGNSYNSPLHF
cdr3_nt: TGCGCCAGCAGCCAGGGACAGGGGAACTCCTATAATTCACCCCTCCACTTT

j_call: TRBJ2-7
d_call: TRBD2
v_call: TRBV6-2/TRBV6-3
clone_size: .
cdr3_aa: CASSFDPSGRAYEQYF
cdr3_nt: TGTGCCAGCAGTTTTGATCCTAGCGGGAGGGCCTACGAGCAGTACTTC

j_call: TRBJ1-4
d_call: .
v_call: TRBV18
clone_size: .
cdr3_aa: CASSRGQLNEKLFF
cdr3_nt: TGTGCCAGCTCCCGCGGACAGCTTAATGAAAAACTGTTTTTT

j_call: TRBJ1-4
d_call: .
v_call: TRBV19
clone_size: .
cdr3_aa: CASTTAAGTNEKLFF
cdr3_nt: TGTGCCAGTACCACGGCGGCGGGAACTAATGAAAAACTGTTTTTT

j_call: TRBJ1-6
d_call: .
v_call: TRBV27
clone_size: .
cdr3_aa: CASSIQGSGNSPLHF
cdr3_nt: TGTGCCAGCAGTATACAGGGAAGTGGTAATTCACCCCTCCACTTT

j_call: TRBJ1-4
d_call: TRBD1
v_call: TRBV4-1
clone_size: .
cdr3_aa: CASSQMDRDPEKLFF
cdr3_nt: TGCGCCAGCAGCCAGATGGACAGGGATCCTGAAAAACTGTTTTTT

j_call: TRBJ2-7
d_call: TRBD2
v_call: TRBV27
clone_size: .
cdr3_aa: CASSSKTSGPYEQYF
cdr3_nt: TGTGCCAGCAGTTCTAAGACTAGCGGCCCCTACGAGCAGTACTTC

j_call: TRBJ2-2
d_call: .
v_call: TRBV6-2/TRBV6-3
clone_size: .
cdr3_aa: CASSRGGNTGELFF
cdr3_nt: TGTGCCAGCAGCAGGGGAGGGAACACCGGGGAGCTGTTTTTT

j_call: TRBJ2-5
d_call: TRBD1
v_call: TRBV29-1
clone_size: .
cdr3_aa: CSVDSGQGAETQYF
cdr3_nt: TGCAGCGTTGATTCGGGACAGGGGGCAGAGACCCAGTACTTC

j_call: TRBJ1-6
d_call: TRBD1
v_call: TRBV7-9
clone_size: .
cdr3_aa: CASSPGGHNSPLHF
cdr3_nt: TGTGCCAGCAGCCCAGGGGGACATAATTCACCCCTCCACTTT

j_call: TRBJ2-5
d_call: TRBD1
v_call: TRBV9
clone_size: .
cdr3_aa: CASSYGTGIQETQYF
cdr3_nt: TGTGCCAGCAGCTACGGGACAGGCATTCAAGAGACCCAGTACTTC

j_call: TRBJ2-1
d_call: TRBD2
v_call: TRBV19
clone_size: .
cdr3_aa: CASSMGRGGSYNEQFF
cdr3_nt: TGTGCCAGTAGTATGGGGCGGGGGGGCTCCTACAATGAGCAGTTCTTC

j_call: TRBJ1-3
d_call: .
v_call: TRBV5-6
clone_size: .
cdr3_aa: CASSLLGNTIYF
cdr3_nt: TGTGCCAGCAGCTTGCTCGGAAACACCATATATTTT

j_call: TRBJ1-6
d_call: .
v_call: TRBV30
clone_size: .
cdr3_aa: CACIHRESPLHF
cdr3_nt: TGTGCCTGCATCCACAGGGAATCACCCCTCCACTTT

j_call: TRBJ2-1
d_call: TRBD2
v_call: TRBV4-1
clone_size: .
cdr3_aa: CASSQEVAGGIFYNEQFF
cdr3_nt: TGCGCCAGCAGCCAAGAGGTAGCGGGAGGGATTTTCTACAATGAGCAGTTCTTC

j_call: TRBJ2-7
d_call: TRBD1
v_call: TRBV6-5
clone_size: .
cdr3_aa: CASSLAGTGYEQYF
cdr3_nt: TGTGCCAGCAGTTTGGCCGGGACAGGGTACGAGCAGTACTTC

j_call: TRBJ2-1
d_call: TRBD1
v_call: TRBV5-1
clone_size: .
cdr3_aa: CASSPGQAYNEQFF
cdr3_nt: TGCGCCAGCAGTCCGGGACAGGCCTACAATGAGCAGTTCTTC

j_call: TRBJ2-2
d_call: .
v_call: TRBV27
clone_size: .
cdr3_aa: CASSFPTGELFF
cdr3_nt: TGTGCCAGCAGTTTTCCGACCGGGGAGCTGTTTTTT

j_call: TRBJ1-1
d_call: TRBD1
v_call: TRBV4-2
clone_size: .
cdr3_aa: CASSQDEGADEAFF
cdr3_nt: TGTGCCAGCAGCCAAGACGAGGGGGCGGATGAAGCTTTCTTT

j_call: TRBJ2-3
d_call: .
v_call: TRBV2
clone_size: .
cdr3_aa: CASGNRETDTQYF
cdr3_nt: TGTGCCAGTGGAAACAGGGAGACAGATACGCAGTATTTT

j_call: TRBJ1-3
d_call: .
v_call: TRBV18
clone_size: .
cdr3_aa: CASSPRTDPTNTIYF
cdr3_nt: TGTGCCAGCTCACCCCGGACAGACCCGACGAACACCATATATTTT

j_call: TRBJ2-6
d_call: TRBD1
v_call: TRBV11-2
clone_size: .
cdr3_aa: CASSPIIRDRGPGANVLTF
cdr3_nt: TGTGCCAGCAGCCCGATTATCAGGGACAGGGGGCCTGGGGCCAACGTCCTGACTTTC

j_call: TRBJ2-7
d_call: .
v_call: TRBV6-5
clone_size: .
cdr3_aa: CASSLNTYEQYF
cdr3_nt: TGTGCCAGCAGCCTGAACACCTACGAGCAGTACTTC

j_call: TRBJ1-5
d_call: .
v_call: TRBV30
clone_size: .
cdr3_aa: CAWSPVGVNQPQHF
cdr3_nt: TGTGCCTGGAGTCCGGTAGGGGTTAATCAGCCCCAGCATTTT